Below, one T cell receptor (beta chain) is given with its context. The antigen is undetermined. Noted time point: cycle 4 day 1 (C4D1), after 6 weeks of nivolumab. Relapse after autologous stem cell transplantation occurred in every patient, and brentuximab vedotin exposure varied. The table came from immunoSEQ multiplex PCR; TCRdb's copy has only in-frame clones and leaves some out. This repertoire shows some 30,000 clones, around 81% found once; its top ten account for about a sixth. These data originate in a study of PD-1 blockade in classical Hodgkin lymphoma. Study information: Patients were dosed intravenously with nivolumab at 3 mg/kg every 2 weeks.

General study points: Some patients began nivolumab under 1 year after ASCT. These patients were excluded from later analyses. Those achieving complete response showed baseline diversity like newly diagnosed patients.

The origin of this receptor is a human donor with classical Hodgkin lymphoma. The material sequenced was peripheral blood mononuclear cells (PBMCs), taken before the fourth cycle of nivolumab.

The CDR3 sequence is CASSWRSGRGSTDTQYF. CDR3 coding DNA: TGTGCCAGCAGCTGGCGTAGCGGGAGAGGTAGTACAGATACGCAGTATTTT. J is TRBJ2-3 and V is TRBV11-2; 9 bases are a match to TRBD2. Germline values: CDR1 SGHAT, CDR2 FQNNGV. The CDR3 runs to 17 residues. With V trimmed by 4 bases and J by 3 bases, 11 bases remained unmatched. The entire variable domain, with the rest obtained from reference TRBV11-2 and TRBJ2-3, is as follows: EAGVAQSPRYKIIEKRQSVAFWCNPISGHATLYWYQQILGQGPKLLIQFQNNGVVDDSQLPKDRFSAERLKGVDSTLKIQPAKLEDSAVYLCASSWRSGRGSTDTQYFGPGTRLTVL.